These 18 T cell receptor beta chains originate from one sample sequenced in a study of T cell responses to AZD1222 COVID-19 vaccine. Profiled with immunoSEQ multiplex PCR; TCRdb holds only in-frame clones, not every one. The table lists approximately 150,000 clones, about 89% of them singletons. Source: peripheral blood, taken 28 days after the second AZD1222 dose. The receptors stem from an adult who received the AZD1222 COVID-19 vaccine.

This chain links TRBV27 with TRBJ1-2; 7 bases line up with TRBD1. This CDR3 is built from 13 residues. Germline V gene lookup returns CDR1 MNHEY and CDR2 SMNVEV (reference sequence). Trimming at V came to 6 bases and at J to 4 bases, leaving 5 bases not matched to a gene. In DNA form, the CDR3 reads TGTGCCAGCAGACTACAGGGGACCTATGGCTACACCTTC. This sequence encodes CASRLQGTYGYTF.

This chain connects TRBV4-2 to TRBJ2-5, with TRBD2 matching over 8 bases. Germline V lookup: CDR1 LGHNA, CDR2 YNFKEQ. The CDR3 is 18 residues long. V dropped 3 bases and J dropped 4; count of bases not matched to a gene: 16. CDR3 nucleotide sequence: TGTGCCAGCAGCCAGCTCACTAGCGGCACCAGCCCCCCAGAGACCCAGTACTTC. It yields the protein CASSQLTSGTSPPETQYF.

The J gene is TRBJ2-7, the V gene TRBV3-1 (or the pseudogene TRBV3-2), with D unresolved. This CDR3 has 14 amino acids. The V and J ends lost 1 base and 2 bases respectively, with 9 bases between them. Germline CDR1 reads LGHDT; CDR2 reads YNNKEL (reference sequence). The CDR3 DNA follows: TGTGCCAGCAGCCAAGCCTTCCCCCCCTACGAGCAGTACTTC. This encodes CASSQAFPPYEQYF.

The V gene is TRBV7-9, the J gene TRBJ2-2; D is uncertain. The V end was cut by 2 bases, the J end by 7 bases, with 5 bases between. Germline values: CDR1 SEHNR, CDR2 FQNEAQ (reference sequence). The length of the CDR3 is 12 residues. For the CDR3, the DNA is TGTGCCAGCAGCTTAAGGGTCGGGGAGCTGTTTTTT. Protein product: CASSLRVGELFF.

The CDR3 region is CASGGGGGGNQPQHF. The CDR3, as DNA: TGTGCCAGCGGGGGCGGGGGAGGGGGCAATCAGCCCCAGCATTTT. The rearrangement links TRBV6-5 to TRBJ1-5; the D gene is possibly TRBD1 (6 bases). Germline V gene sequence: CDR1 MNHEY, CDR2 SVGAGI. This CDR3 contains 15 residues. The ends were cut back, 8 bases at V and 2 bases at J, with 16 bases in the middle.

J is TRBJ1-1 and V is TRBV6-5, with 9 bases identical to TRBD1. The CDR3 loop spans 13 amino acids. CDR1 MNHEY and CDR2 SVGAGI come from the germline V gene. V shed 6 bases, J shed 5 bases, and the junction held 4 bases outside the gene matches. The CDR3 nucleotides read TGTGCCAGCAGACCACAGGGGGCTACTGAAGCTTTCTTT. Translation: CASRPQGATEAFF.

The V call is TRBV7-2, the J call TRBJ1-6; TRBD1 matches at 7 bases. The CDR3 is 15 residues long. In germline, CDR1 is SGHTA, CDR2 FQGNSA. Trimming at V came to 2 bases and at J to 5 bases, leaving 3 bases not matched to a gene. CDR3 residues: CASSLTGADNSPLHF. CDR3 nucleotides: TGTGCCAGCAGCTTAACAGGGGCAGATAATTCACCCCTCCACTTT.

The J gene is TRBJ2-7, the V gene TRBV12-3 or TRBV12-4; weak D call: TRBD1 (6 bases). V shed 6 bases and J shed 4 bases, with 10 bases lying between them. There are 12 residues in the CDR3. In DNA, the CDR3 is TGTGCCAGCAGGATAGGGGGATACGAGCAGTACTTC. This translates into CASRIGGYEQYF.

This rearrangement joins TRBV5-1 to TRBJ2-7; TRBD2 is a possible D gene (5 bases). The V gene lost 0 bases and the J gene lost 6 bases, with 19 bases spanning the gap. The germline CDR1 and CDR2 sequences are SGHRS and YFSETQ. This CDR3 has 16 amino acids. This chain's CDR3 is CASSLGGLPQEGEQYF. The DNA for the CDR3 is TGCGCCAGCAGCTTGGGCGGGCTTCCCCAAGAGGGCGAGCAGTACTTC.

The J gene is TRBJ2-5, the V gene TRBV7-2; 12 positions agree with TRBD2. The V gene end was trimmed by 5 bases and the J gene end by 7 bases; junction bases not matched to a gene: 8. Germline V gene sequence: CDR1 SGHTA, CDR2 FQGNSA. The CDR3 is 15 amino acids. CDR3 residues: CASSPRTSGVGTQYF. The CDR3 nucleotides read TGTGCCAGCAGCCCCAGGACTAGCGGGGTAGGGACCCAGTACTTC.

CDR3 bases: TGTGCCAGTAGCGACACCTTCAATCAGCCCCAGCATTTT. Amino acids: CASSDTFNQPQHF. V and J are TRBV19 and TRBJ1-5; D ambiguous. This CDR3 spans 13 amino acids. Germline V CDR1 and CDR2: LNHDA, SQIVND (reference sequence). V was pared by 6 bases and J by 3 bases, with 9 bases between. The full variable domain, with the rest looked up from reference TRBV19 and TRBJ1-5, is DGGITQSPKYLFRKEGQNVTLSCEQNLNHDAMYWYRQDPGQGLRLIYYSQIVNDFQKGDIAEGYSVSREKKESFPLTVTSAQKNPTAFYLCASSDTFNQPQHFGDGTRLSIL.

The chain is built from TRBV7-9 and TRBJ1-1; D is ambiguous. CDR3 length: 15 amino acids. Trimming left V 3 bases short and J 3 bases short, with 14 bases between. Germline CDR1 reads SEHNR; CDR2 reads FQNEAQ (reference sequence). CDR3 in DNA: TGTGCCAGCAGCTTTTTGACGGACGGAGACACTGAAGCTTTCTTT. This encodes CASSFLTDGDTEAFF.

This clone occurred a few times. V usage is TRBV4-1 and J usage is TRBJ1-2; no reliable D call. Germline CDR1 is MGHRA and CDR2 is YSYEKL. The CDR3 length is 15 residues. Trimming stripped 0 bases from V and 0 bases from J, with 8 bases between. The CDR3 DNA reads as TGCGCCAGCAGCCAAGACGGCCGCCCTAACTATGGCTACACCTTC. This codes for CASSQDGRPNYGYTF.

This clone was recorded once. The chain employs TRBV4-2 and TRBJ1-1; D is uncertain. This CDR3 has 15 residues. V was clipped by 4 bases and J by 5 bases, with 17 bases between them. Germline CDR1 and CDR2: LGHNA and YNFKEQ. The CDR3 nucleotides are TGTGCCAGCAGCCGAGAGGCCCTGGACGGTACTGAAGCTTTCTTT. This translates into CASSREALDGTEAFF.

This clone was seen just once. This chain connects TRBV24-1 to TRBJ2-2; no clear D. The CDR3 length is 14 residues. Germline V gene data show CDR1 as KGHDR and CDR2 as SFDVKD. The V end was cut by 9 bases, the J end by 4 bases, with 14 bases between. The CDR3 reads CATCSSWGTGELFF. CDR3 nucleotide sequence: TGTGCCACCTGTTCCTCCTGGGGCACCGGGGAGCTGTTTTTT.

This clone appeared a single time. The genes are TRBV4-3 and TRBJ2-2; D is possibly TRBD1 (6 bases). Per the germline V gene, CDR1 is LGHNA and CDR2 is YSLEER. The CDR3 totals 18 residues. Between the trimmed V and J ends, which lost 2 bases and 6 bases, there was a span of 22 bases. The CDR3 loop is CASSQREPGTYTAGELFF. As DNA, the CDR3 is TGCGCCAGCAGCCAACGTGAACCCGGGACATATACCGCCGGGGAGCTGTTTTTT.

The chain has TRBV6-4 and TRBJ2-1; no reliable D call. The CDR3 totals 17 residues. Per germline, CDR1 MRHNA and CDR2 SNTAGT. Trimming stripped 4 bases from V and 0 bases from J, with 16 bases between. CDR3 region: CASSATFSGSSYNEQFF. DNA for the CDR3: TGTGCCAGCAGTGCGACCTTTTCGGGTAGCTCCTACAATGAGCAGTTCTTC.

This clone was recorded many times. Other DNA sequences in this sample translate to the same CDR3. V is TRBV30 and J is TRBJ1-2, with D perhaps matching TRBD1 (6 bases). The V end was cut by 3 bases, the J end by 4 bases, with 15 bases between. The CDR3 is 14 amino acids. Germline assignment: CDR1 GTSNPN and CDR2 SVGIG (reference sequence). The CDR3 DNA is TGTGCCTGGAGGGGGGACGGGGGCCTCTATGGCTACACCTTC. Translation: CAWRGDGGLYGYTF.